This T cell receptor (beta chain) was identified during a study of OX40 agonist ivuxolimab in advanced cancers. Turning to the overall study: Ivuxolimab, which targeted the costimulatory receptor OX40 (CD134), was an agonistic, fully human IgG2 monoclonal antibody. Intravenous ivuxolimab was administered to patients every 2 weeks at six dose levels: 0.01, 0.1, 0.3, 1.5, 3 and 10 mg/kg. Of the 50 to 55 dose-escalation patients, hepatocellular carcinoma was present in about 20, melanoma in approximately 15, renal cell carcinoma in 9 and head and neck cancer in 9. Three dose-escalation patients achieved partial responses, one with hepatocellular carcinoma and two with cutaneous melanoma. The paper reports the monotherapy dose-escalation portion (N ≈ 52 patients) of the phase I ivuxolimab trial. In the dose-escalation cohort, 82.7% of patients were male, and the mean age was around 60 years with a range of roughly 23 to 79. The purpose of peripheral TCRbeta sequencing was to test whether ivuxolimab changed TCR sequence diversity and led to clonal T-cell expansion. Patients were allowed to have had prior anti-PD-1, anti-PD-L1 or anti-CTLA-4 therapy, and 30% to 50% of the dose-escalation patients had previously received checkpoint inhibitors. What the work shows at the level of the full study, not this receptor alone: Antigen specificity was not determined for the clonally expanded peripheral T cells. Low levels of normalized T-cell clonal expansion were also seen in some patients who did not respond. In the 0.1-3.0 mg/kg groups, partial responders had among the lowest normalized peripheral clonal expansion, particularly in CD8+ T cells. On average, CD8+ T cells showed more expanded clones than CD4+ T cells after ivuxolimab. At doses of 0.1 to 3.0 mg/kg, clonal expansion of both CD4+ and CD8+ T cells in blood was seen between baseline and week 6.

Genomic DNA was extracted from sorted cells for sequencing of the TCRbeta CDR3 region. The immunoSEQ Assay was used for sequencing of TCRbeta CDR3 regions. Drawn from immuneACCESS, this table holds only the in-frame rearrangements with V and J called that TCRdb kept. Clones are partly lost; checked studies trace under half to an unresolved V gene and leave the rest unexplained. This sample gives around 70,000 clones in total; about 83% of them show up just once. Nearly 0.8% of the sample is in the top ten clones. Turning to this clone: The specificity of this receptor is unknown. No quality values exist for individual bases; no much larger clone is one base distant.

The trial excluded patients who had a history of autoimmune disease or were on systemic immunosuppression. Peripheral blood for TCR sequencing was collected from all dose cohorts at baseline, on cycle 4 day 1, and on cycle 7 day 1. The samples were taken from a phase I, first-in-human, multicenter, open-label dose-escalation trial of ivuxolimab. Adults with locally advanced or metastatic melanoma, renal cell carcinoma, hepatocellular carcinoma or head and neck squamous cell carcinoma were enrolled in the trial. CD4+ and CD8+ T cells were sorted separately from peripheral blood before TCR sequencing. Including the terminal cysteine and phenylalanine, the CDR3 comprises 12 residues. Only the CDR3 DNA is retained, 36 bases long and in frame from the first base. V and J are truncated by 5 bases and 11 bases respectively, leaving an intervening sequence of 16 bases. CDR1 and CDR2 are drawn from the germline V gene (reference sequence): SEHNR, FQNEAQ.

The TCR originated in an adult with an advanced solid tumor such as melanoma, head and neck, liver or kidney cancer. The chain joins TRBV7-9 to TRBJ2-7; D gene: possibly TRBD2, on 6 matching bases. Sequencing used CD4+ or CD8+ T cells sorted from blood, obtained in a trial of the OX40 agonist ivuxolimab. The CDR3 loop reads CASSRGTVGEYF. Read as DNA, the sequence is TGTGCCAGCAGCCGGGGGACGGTGGGGGAGTACTTC.